Sequencing of this T cell receptor beta chain was carried out in a study of T cells in Graves' hyperthyroidism and ophthalmopathy. Study-wide context: Before any treatment, at initial diagnosis, peripheral blood was collected.

This clonotype was counted ten times or more. What was amplified from RNA transcripts were TCR beta CDR3 regions. Initially, a first-round RT-PCR of the TCR CDR3 employed the HTBI primer set. TCRdb ran MiXCR on the multiplex PCR reads and lists one entry per CDR3 protein. The data contain roughly 500,000 distinct CDR3 sequences, approximately 15% of them singletons. The CDR3 has 15 residues. V shed 1 base and J 4 bases; nucleotides not matched to a gene: 2. The sample comprised blood. The TCR originated in a woman aged 30 to 39 with Graves' hyperthyroidism that later progressed to Graves' ophthalmopathy. The chain combines TRBV12-3 or TRBV12-4 with TRBJ1-5; TRBD1 agrees at 9 bases. The CDR3 loop reads CASSLGGQGNQPQHF. DNA of the CDR3: TGTGCCAGCAGTTTAGGGGGACAGGGAAATCAGCCCCAGCATTTT.